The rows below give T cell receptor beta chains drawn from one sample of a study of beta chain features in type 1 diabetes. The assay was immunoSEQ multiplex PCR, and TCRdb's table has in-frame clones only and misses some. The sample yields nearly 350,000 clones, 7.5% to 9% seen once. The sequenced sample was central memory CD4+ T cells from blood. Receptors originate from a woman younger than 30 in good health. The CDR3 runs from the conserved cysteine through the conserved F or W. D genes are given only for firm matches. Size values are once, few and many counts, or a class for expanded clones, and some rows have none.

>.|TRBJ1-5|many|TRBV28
CASSLSARGNQPQHF
TGTGCCAGCAGTTTAAGCGCACGGGGCAATCAGCCCCAGCATTTT
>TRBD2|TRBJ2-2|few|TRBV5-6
CASSWGPGGVGDTGELFF
TGTGCCAGCAGCTGGGGTCCGGGAGGGGTAGGCGACACCGGGGAGCTGTTTTTT
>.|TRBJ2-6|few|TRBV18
CASSPIRVAGANVLTF
TGTGCCAGCTCACCCATCAGGGTTGCTGGGGCCAACGTCCTGACTTTC
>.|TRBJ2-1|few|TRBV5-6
CASSLSAGNEQFF
TGTGCCAGCAGTTTGAGCGCGGGAAATGAGCAGTTCTTC
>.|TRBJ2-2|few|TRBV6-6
CASSLLGHVNTGELFF
TGTGCCAGCAGTTTATTGGGCCATGTGAACACCGGGGAGCTGTTTTTT
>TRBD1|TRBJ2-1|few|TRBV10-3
CAISDGTASYNEQFF
TGTGCCATCAGTGACGGGACAGCCTCATACAATGAGCAGTTCTTC
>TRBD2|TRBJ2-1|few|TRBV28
CASSDRTSGSNEQFF
TGTGCCAGCAGTGACCGGACTAGCGGGAGTAATGAGCAGTTCTTC
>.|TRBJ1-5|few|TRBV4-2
CASSQDQGMEPQHF
TGTGCCAGCAGCCAAGATCAGGGGATGGAGCCCCAGCATTTT
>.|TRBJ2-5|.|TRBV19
CASNHIGETQYF
TGTGCCAGTAACCATATCGGAGAGACCCAGTACTTC
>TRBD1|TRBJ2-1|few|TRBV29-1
CSANRGASYNEQFF
TGCAGCGCAAACAGGGGCGCAAGCTACAATGAGCAGTTCTTC
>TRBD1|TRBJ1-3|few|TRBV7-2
CASSSGQGNSGNTIYF
TGTGCCAGCAGCTCCGGACAGGGTAACTCTGGAAACACCATATATTTT
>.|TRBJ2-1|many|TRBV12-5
CASAAYSYNEQFF
TGTGCTAGTGCCGCTTACTCCTACAATGAGCAGTTCTTC
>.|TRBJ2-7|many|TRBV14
CASSPQIATYEQYF
TGTGCCAGCAGTCCGCAAATAGCTACGTACGAGCAGTACTTC
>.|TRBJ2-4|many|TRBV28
CASSFGSAKNIQYF
TGTGCCAGCAGTTTTGGAAGTGCCAAAAACATTCAGTACTTC
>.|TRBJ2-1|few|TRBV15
CATSRVRVHEQFF
TGTGCCACCAGCAGAGTCAGAGTACATGAGCAGTTCTTC
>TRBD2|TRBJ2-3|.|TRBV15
CATSFGAGGVYTDTQYF
TGTGCCACCAGCTTCGGAGCGGGAGGAGTCTACACAGATACGCAGTATTTT
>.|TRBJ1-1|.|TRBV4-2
CASSHPQVTNTEAFF
TGTGCCAGCAGCCACCCCCAGGTCACGAACACTGAAGCTTTCTTT
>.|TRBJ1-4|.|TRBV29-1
CSVTVFGATNEKLFF
TGCAGCGTGACCGTATTCGGGGCGACTAATGAAAAACTGTTTTTT
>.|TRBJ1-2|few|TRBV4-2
CASSQAGVNYGYTF
TGTGCCAGCAGCCAAGCAGGTGTCAACTATGGCTACACCTTC
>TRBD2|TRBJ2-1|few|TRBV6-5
CASSYSRREGDEQFF
TGTGCCAGCAGTTACTCGAGGCGGGAGGGAGACGAGCAGTTCTTC
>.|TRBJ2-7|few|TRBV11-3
CASSYEQYF
TGTGCCAGCAGCTACGAGCAGTACTTC
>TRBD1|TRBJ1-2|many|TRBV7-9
CASSSGQGYYGYTF
TGTGCCAGCAGCAGCGGACAGGGCTACTATGGCTACACCTTC
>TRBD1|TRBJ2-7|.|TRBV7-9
CASSSWDSGTYEQYF
TGTGCCAGCAGCTCGTGGGACAGTGGAACCTACGAGCAGTACTTC
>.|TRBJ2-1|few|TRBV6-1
CPSLRQPNEQFF
TGTCCCAGCTTACGGCAACCCAATGAGCAGTTCTTC
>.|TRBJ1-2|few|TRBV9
CASSGRRGGGYTF
TGTGCCAGCAGCGGGAGGAGGGGCGGTGGCTACACCTTC
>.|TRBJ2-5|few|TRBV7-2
CASSPRQGGGEETQYF
TGTGCCAGCAGCCCACGGCAGGGGGGCGGGGAAGAGACCCAGTACTTC
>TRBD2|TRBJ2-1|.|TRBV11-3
CASSMASGKSEQFF
TGTGCCAGCAGCATGGCTAGCGGGAAGTCTGAGCAGTTCTTC
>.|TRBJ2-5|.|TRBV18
CASSLGTLETQYF
TGTGCCAGCTCACTAGGGACACTGGAGACCCAGTACTTC
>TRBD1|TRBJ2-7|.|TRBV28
CASSFRLGTGVEQYF
TGTGCCAGCAGTTTCCGGTTAGGGACAGGGGTCGAGCAGTACTTC
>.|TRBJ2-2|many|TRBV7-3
CASSPFEGSGELFF
TGTGCCAGCAGCCCATTTGAGGGTTCCGGGGAGCTGTTTTTT
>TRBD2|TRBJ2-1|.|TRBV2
CASFSGRDDEQFF
TGTGCCAGCTTTAGCGGGAGGGACGATGAGCAGTTCTTC
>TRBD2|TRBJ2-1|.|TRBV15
CATRRERENNEQFF
TGTGCCACCAGGCGCGAGCGGGAGAACAATGAGCAGTTCTTC
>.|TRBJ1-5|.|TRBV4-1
CASSQERVRQPQHF
TGCGCCAGCAGCCAAGAAAGGGTTAGGCAGCCCCAGCATTTT
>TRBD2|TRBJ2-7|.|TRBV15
CATSNAGLAGGKQYF
TGTGCCACCAGCAACGCGGGACTAGCGGGAGGGAAGCAGTACTTC